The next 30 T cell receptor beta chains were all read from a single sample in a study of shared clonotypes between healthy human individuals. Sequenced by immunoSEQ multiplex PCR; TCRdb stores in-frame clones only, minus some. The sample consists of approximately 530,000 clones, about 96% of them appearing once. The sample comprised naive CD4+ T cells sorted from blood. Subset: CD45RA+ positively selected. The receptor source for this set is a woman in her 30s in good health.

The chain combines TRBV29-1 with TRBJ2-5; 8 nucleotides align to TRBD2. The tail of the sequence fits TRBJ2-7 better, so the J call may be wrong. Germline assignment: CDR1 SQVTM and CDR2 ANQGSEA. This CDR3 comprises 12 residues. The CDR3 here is CSVGAGGHEQYF. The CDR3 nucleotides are TGCAGCGTTGGCGCGGGGGGCCACGAGCAGTACTTC.

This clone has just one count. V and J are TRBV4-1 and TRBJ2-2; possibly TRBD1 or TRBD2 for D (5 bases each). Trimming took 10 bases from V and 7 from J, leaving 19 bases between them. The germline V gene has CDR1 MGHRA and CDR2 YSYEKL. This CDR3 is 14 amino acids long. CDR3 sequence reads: CATRAREPRGELFF. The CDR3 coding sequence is TGCGCCACCCGGGCCAGGGAGCCTCGCGGGGAGCTGTTTTTT.

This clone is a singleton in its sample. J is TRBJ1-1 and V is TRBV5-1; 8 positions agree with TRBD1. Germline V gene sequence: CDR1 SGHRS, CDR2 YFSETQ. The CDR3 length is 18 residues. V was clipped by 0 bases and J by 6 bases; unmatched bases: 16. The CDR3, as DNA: TGCGCCAGCAGCTTGGGTCAGGGGGCAATGTGGAAAGCCTCTGAAGCTTTCTTT. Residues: CASSLGQGAMWKASEAFF.

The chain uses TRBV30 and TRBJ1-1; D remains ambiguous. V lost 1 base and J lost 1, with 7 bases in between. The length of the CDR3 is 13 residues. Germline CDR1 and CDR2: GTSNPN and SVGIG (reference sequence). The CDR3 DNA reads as TGTGCCTGGAGTGGGCTTGCGAACACTGAAGCTTTCTTT. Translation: CAWSGLANTEAFF.

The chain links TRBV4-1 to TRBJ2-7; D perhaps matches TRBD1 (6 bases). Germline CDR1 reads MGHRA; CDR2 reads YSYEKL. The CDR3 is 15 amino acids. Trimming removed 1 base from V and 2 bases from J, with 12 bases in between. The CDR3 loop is CASSQGRGTAYEQYF. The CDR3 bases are TGCGCCAGCAGCCAAGGAAGGGGGACCGCCTACGAGCAGTACTTC.

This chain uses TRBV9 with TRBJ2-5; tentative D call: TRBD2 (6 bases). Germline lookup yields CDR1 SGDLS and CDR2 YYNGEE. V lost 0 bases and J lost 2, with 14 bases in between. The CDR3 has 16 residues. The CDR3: CASSVEPGRGQETQYF. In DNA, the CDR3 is TGTGCCAGCAGCGTAGAGCCCGGGAGAGGGCAAGAGACCCAGTACTTC. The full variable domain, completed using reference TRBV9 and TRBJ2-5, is DSGVTQTPKHLITATGQRVTLRCSPRSGDLSVYWYQQSLDQGLQFLIQYYNGEERAKGNILERFSAQQFPDLHSELNLSSLELGDSALYFCASSVEPGRGQETQYFGPGTRLLVL.

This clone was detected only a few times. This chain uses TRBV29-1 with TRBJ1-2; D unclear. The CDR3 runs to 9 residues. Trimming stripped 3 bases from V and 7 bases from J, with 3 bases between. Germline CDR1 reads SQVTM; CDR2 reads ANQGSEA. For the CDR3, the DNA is TGCAGCGTTGAGCGTGGCTACACCTTC. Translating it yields CSVERGYTF.

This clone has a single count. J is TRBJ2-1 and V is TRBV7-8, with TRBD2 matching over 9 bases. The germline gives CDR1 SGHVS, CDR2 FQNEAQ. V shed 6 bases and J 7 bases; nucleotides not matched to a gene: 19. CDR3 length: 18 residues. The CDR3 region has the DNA TGTGCCAGCAGGTACCATCGCCTAATAGCGGGAGAACGGAATGAGCAGTTCTTC. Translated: CASRYHRLIAGERNEQFF.

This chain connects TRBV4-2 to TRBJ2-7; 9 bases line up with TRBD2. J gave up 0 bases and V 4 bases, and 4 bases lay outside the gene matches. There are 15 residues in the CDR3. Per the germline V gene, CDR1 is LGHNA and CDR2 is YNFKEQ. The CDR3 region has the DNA TGTGCCAGCAGCCTAATGACTAGCGGCTCCTACGAGCAGTACTTC. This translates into CASSLMTSGSYEQYF.

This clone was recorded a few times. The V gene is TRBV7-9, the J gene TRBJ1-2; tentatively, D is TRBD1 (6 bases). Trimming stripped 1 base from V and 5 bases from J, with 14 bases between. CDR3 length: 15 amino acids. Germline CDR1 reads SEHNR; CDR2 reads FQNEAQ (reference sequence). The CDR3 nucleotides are TGTGCCAGCAGCTTAGTAGCAGGGGAATTTTATGGCTACACCTTC. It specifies CASSLVAGEFYGYTF.

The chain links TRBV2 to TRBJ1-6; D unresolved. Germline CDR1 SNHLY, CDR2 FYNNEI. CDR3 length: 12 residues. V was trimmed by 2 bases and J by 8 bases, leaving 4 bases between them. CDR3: CASSELDSPLHF. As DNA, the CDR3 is TGTGCCAGCAGTGAACTTGATTCACCCCTCCACTTT.

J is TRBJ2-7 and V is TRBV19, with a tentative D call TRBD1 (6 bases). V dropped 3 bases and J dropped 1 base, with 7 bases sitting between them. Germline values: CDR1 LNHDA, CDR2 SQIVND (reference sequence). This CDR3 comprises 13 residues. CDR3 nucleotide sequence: TGTGCCAGTAGTATGGGACATTCCTACGAGCAGTACTTC. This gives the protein CASSMGHSYEQYF. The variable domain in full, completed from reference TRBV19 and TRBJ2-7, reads DGGITQSPKYLFRKEGQNVTLSCEQNLNHDAMYWYRQDPGQGLRLIYYSQIVNDFQKGDIAEGYSVSREKKESFPLTVTSAQKNPTAFYLCASSMGHSYEQYFGPGTRLTVT.

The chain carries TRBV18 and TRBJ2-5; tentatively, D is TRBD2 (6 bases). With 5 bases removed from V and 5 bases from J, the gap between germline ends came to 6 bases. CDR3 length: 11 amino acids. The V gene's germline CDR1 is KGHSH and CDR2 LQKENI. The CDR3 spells CASSAGETQYF. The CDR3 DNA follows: TGTGCCAGCTCAGCGGGGGAGACCCAGTACTTC.

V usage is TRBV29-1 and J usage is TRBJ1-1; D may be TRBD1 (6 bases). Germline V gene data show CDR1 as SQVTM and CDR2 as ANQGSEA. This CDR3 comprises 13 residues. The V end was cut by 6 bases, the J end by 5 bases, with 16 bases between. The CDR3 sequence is CSVDLGGGTEAFF. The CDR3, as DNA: TGCAGCGTCGACCTCGGAGGGGGTACTGAAGCTTTCTTT. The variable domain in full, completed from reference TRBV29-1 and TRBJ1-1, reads SAVISQKPSRDICQRGTSLTIQCQVDSQVTMMFWYRQQPGQSLTLIATANQGSEATYESGFVIDKFPISRPNLTFSTLTVSNMSPEDSSIYLCSVDLGGGTEAFFGQGTRLTVV.

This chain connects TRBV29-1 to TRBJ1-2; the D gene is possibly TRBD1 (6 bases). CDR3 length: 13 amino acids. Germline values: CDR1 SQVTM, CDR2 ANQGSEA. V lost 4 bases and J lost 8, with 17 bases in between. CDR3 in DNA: TGCAGCGTTGCCGGCGGGGGCGGGGGCGGCTACACCTTC. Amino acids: CSVAGGGGGGYTF.

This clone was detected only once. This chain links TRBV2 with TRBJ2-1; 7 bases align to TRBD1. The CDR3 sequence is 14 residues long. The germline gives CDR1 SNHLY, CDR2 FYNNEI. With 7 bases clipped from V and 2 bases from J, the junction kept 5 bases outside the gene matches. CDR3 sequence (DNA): TGTGCCAGCAATACCGGGACAGCCTACAATGAGCAGTTCTTC. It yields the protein CASNTGTAYNEQFF.

The chain's CDR3 is CASRGLAGGNEQYF. The CDR3 DNA reads as TGTGCCAGTCGGGGTCTAGCGGGAGGTAACGAGCAGTACTTC. The chain has TRBV19 and TRBJ2-7; 11 bases are shared with TRBD2. CDR1 and CDR2 (germline): LNHDA, SQIVND (reference sequence). The CDR3 consists of 14 residues. V lost 8 bases and J lost 5; bases outside the gene matches: 8.

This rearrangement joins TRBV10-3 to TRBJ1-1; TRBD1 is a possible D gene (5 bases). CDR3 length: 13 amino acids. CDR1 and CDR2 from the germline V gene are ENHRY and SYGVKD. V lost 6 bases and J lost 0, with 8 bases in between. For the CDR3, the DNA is TGTGCCATCAGAGGGGATCTGAACACTGAAGCTTTCTTT. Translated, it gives CAIRGDLNTEAFF.

Here the CDR3 DNA reads TGTGCCAGTAGTATAGATTCGACTTTAGGCACTGAAGCTTTCTTT. Residues: CASSIDSTLGTEAFF. The chain combines TRBV19 with TRBJ1-1; D not resolved. The V gene's germline CDR1 is LNHDA and CDR2 SQIVND (reference sequence). The CDR3 is 15 residues long. Trimming removed 0 bases from V and 4 bases from J, with 12 bases in between.

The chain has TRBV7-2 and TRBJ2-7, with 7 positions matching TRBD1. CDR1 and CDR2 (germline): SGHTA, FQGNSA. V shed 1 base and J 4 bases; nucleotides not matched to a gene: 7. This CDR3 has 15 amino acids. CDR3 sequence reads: CASSLEGQPLYEQYF. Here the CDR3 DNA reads TGTGCCAGCAGCTTAGAGGGACAGCCCCTGTACGAGCAGTACTTC.

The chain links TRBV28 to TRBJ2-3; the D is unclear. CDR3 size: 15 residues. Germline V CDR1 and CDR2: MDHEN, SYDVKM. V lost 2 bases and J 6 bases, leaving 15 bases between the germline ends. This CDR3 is CASSLRQAAWDTQYF. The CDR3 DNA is TGTGCCAGCAGTTTACGTCAAGCCGCTTGGGATACGCAGTATTTT. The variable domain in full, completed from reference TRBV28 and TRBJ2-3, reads DVKVTQSSRYLVKRTGEKVFLECVQDMDHENMFWYRQDPGLGLRLIYFSYDVKMKEKGDIPEGYSVSREKKERFSLILESASTNQTSMYLCASSLRQAAWDTQYFGPGTRLTVL.

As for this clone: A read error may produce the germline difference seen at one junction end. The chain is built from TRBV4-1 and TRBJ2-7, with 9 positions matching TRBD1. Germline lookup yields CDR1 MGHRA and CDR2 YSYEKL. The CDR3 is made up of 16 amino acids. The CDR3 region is CASGQDLGQGSHEQYF. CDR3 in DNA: TGCGCCAGCGGCCAAGACCTTGGACAGGGGAGCCACGAGCAGTACTTC.

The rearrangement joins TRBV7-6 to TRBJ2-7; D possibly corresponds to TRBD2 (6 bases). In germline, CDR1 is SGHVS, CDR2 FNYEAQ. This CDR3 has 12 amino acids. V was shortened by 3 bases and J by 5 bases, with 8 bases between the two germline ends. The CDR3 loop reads CASSFGGHEQYF. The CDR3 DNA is TGTGCCAGCAGCTTCGGGGGTCACGAGCAGTACTTC.

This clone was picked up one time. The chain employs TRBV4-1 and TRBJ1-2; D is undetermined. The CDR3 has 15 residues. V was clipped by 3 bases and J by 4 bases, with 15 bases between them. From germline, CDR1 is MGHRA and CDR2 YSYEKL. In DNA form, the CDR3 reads TGCGCCAGCAGCCATGAGAAAGGACGGACCTATGGCTACACCTTC. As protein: CASSHEKGRTYGYTF.

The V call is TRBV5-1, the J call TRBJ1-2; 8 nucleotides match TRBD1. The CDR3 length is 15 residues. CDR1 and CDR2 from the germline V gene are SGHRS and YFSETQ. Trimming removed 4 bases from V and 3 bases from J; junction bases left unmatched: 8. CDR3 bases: TGCGCCAGCAGCGTTCAGGGGGCCGGAGACTATGGCTACACCTTC. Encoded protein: CASSVQGAGDYGYTF. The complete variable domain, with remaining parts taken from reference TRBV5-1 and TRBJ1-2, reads KAGVTQTPRYLIKTRGQQVTLSCSPISGHRSVSWYQQTPGQGLQFLFEYFSETQRNKGNFPGRFSGRQFSNSRSEMNVSTLELGDSALYLCASSVQGAGDYGYTFGSGTRLTVV.

DNA of the CDR3: TGCGCCAGCAGCCAAGGTCTTCTGGCGGGAGTAACCTACGAGCAGTACTTC. This codes for CASSQGLLAGVTYEQYF. The gene calls are TRBV4-1 and TRBJ2-7; TRBD2 matches at 7 bases. The CDR3 loop spans 17 amino acids. V lost 1 base to trimming and J lost 2 bases; unmatched junction nucleotides: 11. CDR1 is MGHRA and CDR2 is YSYEKL in the germline V gene.

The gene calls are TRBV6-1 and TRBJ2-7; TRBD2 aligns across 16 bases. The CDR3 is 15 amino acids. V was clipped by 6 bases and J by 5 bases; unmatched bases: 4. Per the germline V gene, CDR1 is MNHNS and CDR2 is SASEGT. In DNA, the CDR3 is TGTGCCAGCAGGGCCGGGACTAGCGGGAGGGACGAGCAGTACTTC. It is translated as CASRAGTSGRDEQYF.

The CDR3 loop reads CASSLPRRYEQYF. The CDR3, as DNA: TGTGCCAGCAGCTTACCCCGGCGATACGAGCAGTACTTC. This sequence joins TRBV7-9 and TRBJ2-7, with D hard to call. V lost 2 bases, J lost 4 bases, and 9 bases lay in between. CDR1 and CDR2 from the germline V gene are SEHNR and FQNEAQ (reference sequence). This CDR3 region has 13 residues.

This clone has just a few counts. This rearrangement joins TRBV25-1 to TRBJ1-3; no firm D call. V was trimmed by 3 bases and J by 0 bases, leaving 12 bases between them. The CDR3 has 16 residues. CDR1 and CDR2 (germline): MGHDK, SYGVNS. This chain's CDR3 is CASSDVYSLSGNTIYF. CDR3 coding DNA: TGTGCCAGCAGTGATGTCTACAGTCTCTCTGGAAACACCATATATTTT.

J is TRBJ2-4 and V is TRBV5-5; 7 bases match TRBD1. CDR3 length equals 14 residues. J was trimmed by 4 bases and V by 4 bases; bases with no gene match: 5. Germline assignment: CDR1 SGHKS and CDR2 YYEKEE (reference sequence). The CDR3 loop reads CASSMTGQKNIQYF. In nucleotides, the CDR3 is TGTGCCAGCAGCATGACAGGGCAAAAAAACATTCAGTACTTC.